The 25 T cell receptor beta chains reported below all come from one sample, sequenced in a study of T-cell memory formation after mild COVID-19. MiXCR was run by TCRdb on the 5' RACE reads, yielding one entry per CDR3 protein. In the table there are 55,000 to 75,000 distinct CDR3 sequences, roughly 26% of which are singletons. The sequenced sample consisted of PBMCs or a T cell subset sorted from them (not recorded which). Source of these receptors: a man younger than 30 who had mild COVID-19 (a few samples of this study predate the infection). Cell type and time point are not known.

The chain couples TRBV4-1 to TRBJ2-1, with D maybe TRBD1 (6 bases). This CDR3 is built from 16 residues. Trimming shortened V by 0 bases and J by 8 bases, and 17 bases separated the two germline ends. Germline CDR1 and CDR2: MGHRA and YSYEKL. CDR3 sequence: CASSQDGRGDLDEQFF. CDR3 nucleotides: TGCGCCAGCAGCCAAGACGGCAGGGGTGATTTGGATGAGCAGTTCTTC.

This chain joins TRBV4-1 and TRBJ1-1; D perhaps matches TRBD1 (5 bases). Germline V gene sequence: CDR1 MGHRA, CDR2 YSYEKL. The CDR3 loop spans 16 amino acids. V lost 0 bases, J lost 4 bases, and 15 bases lay in between. CDR3 sequence (DNA): TGCGCCAGCAGCCAAGATGGGACTGCTTGGGGCACTGAAGCTTTCTTT. Its translation is CASSQDGTAWGTEAFF.

This clonotype has just a few counts. The chain uses TRBV21-1 and TRBJ2-7; the listed D gene, TRBD1, was not tested against the DNA. TRBV21-1 is a pseudogene locus. The length of the CDR3 is 17 residues. Here the CDR3 reads CASSTSSPGQLLGEQYV. In DNA, the CDR3 is TGTGCCAGCAGCACCTCCTCTCCGGGACAGCTCCTTGGGGAGCAGTACGTC.

This clonotype has ten or more counts. J is TRBJ2-1 and V is TRBV5-1; 7 nucleotides match TRBD1. Per germline, CDR1 SGHRS and CDR2 YFSETQ. The ends lost 4 bases at V and 15 bases at J; junction bases unmatched: 13. The CDR3 totals 13 residues. CDR3 region: CASSPDRALLWFF. The DNA for the CDR3 is TGCGCCAGCAGCCCAGACAGGGCTCTATTATGGTTCTTC.

This clonotype has just a few counts. The chain joins TRBV7-3 to TRBJ2-3, with 10 bases matching TRBD2. The CDR3 totals 15 residues. J lost 5 bases, V lost 5 bases, and 7 bases had no gene match. Germline values: CDR1 SGHTA, CDR2 FQGTGA. For the CDR3, the DNA is TGTGCCAGCAGCAAGAGCGGGGGGGCTATAGATACGCAGTATTTT. It yields the protein CASSKSGGAIDTQYF.

In this sample, this clonotype turned up a few times. CDR3 residues: CASSLKNTGELFF. As DNA, the CDR3 is TGTGCCAGCAGCTTAAAGAACACCGGGGAGCTGTTTTTT. The V gene is TRBV7-3, the J gene TRBJ2-2; D gene uncertain. The CDR3 spans 13 residues. Trimming stripped 1 base from V and 1 base from J, with 1 base between. CDR1 SGHTA and CDR2 FQGTGA come from the germline V gene. The variable domain in full, with the rest retrieved from reference TRBV7-3 and TRBJ2-2, is GAGVSQTPSNKVTEKGKYVELRCDPISGHTALYWYRQSLGQGPEFLIYFQGTGAADDSGLPNDRFFAVRPEGSVSTLKIQRTERGDSAVYLCASSLKNTGELFFGEGSRLTVL.

Only a few counts were recorded for this clonotype. This sequence joins TRBV4-3 and TRBJ1-1; D is unresolved. Germline V lookup: CDR1 LGHNA, CDR2 YSLEER. The V and J ends lost 0 bases and 1 base respectively, with 12 bases between them. This CDR3 is built from 16 residues. The CDR3, as DNA: TGCGCCAGCAGCCAAGATGGCCAGGCAGGGAACACTGAAGCTTTCTTT. It codes for CASSQDGQAGNTEAFF.

This sequence joins TRBV4-1 and TRBJ2-4; possibly TRBD2 for D (6 bases). The CDR3 is 12 residues long. In germline, CDR1 is MGHRA, CDR2 YSYEKL. The CDR3 protein is CATCGAANIQYF. The CDR3 bases are TGCGCGACGTGCGGGGCAGCAAACATTCAGTACTTC.

CDR3 protein: CASSYLFRTVDGYTF. CDR3 in DNA: TGTGCCAGCAGTTATTTATTCAGGACAGTCGATGGCTACACCTTC. V and J are TRBV6-2 or TRBV6-3 and TRBJ1-2, with a possible D match to TRBD1 (6 bases). V lost 3 bases and J lost 6, with 17 bases in between. CDR1 is MNHEY and CDR2 is SVGEGT in the germline V gene. This CDR3 has 15 residues.

The J gene is TRBJ1-1, the V gene TRBV7-6, with a possible D match to TRBD1 (6 bases). This CDR3 is built from 15 residues. Trimming removed 5 bases from V and 0 bases from J, with 13 bases in between. The germline CDR1 and CDR2 sequences are SGHVS and FNYEAQ. The CDR3 sequence is CASSQTQGLNTEAFF. The CDR3 nucleotides read TGTGCCAGCAGCCAAACGCAGGGGCTGAACACTGAAGCTTTCTTT.

The J gene is TRBJ2-5, the V gene TRBV5-4; maybe TRBD2 (5 bases). The V end was cut by 4 bases, the J end by 5 bases, with 21 bases between. The CDR3 contains 16 residues. Germline V gene sequence: CDR1 SGHNT, CDR2 YYREEE (reference sequence). Here the CDR3 DNA reads TGTGCCAGCAGCCCCTACTCCCGACCTAGGGAGGAGACCCAGTACTTC. This translates into CASSPYSRPREETQYF.

This clonotype was seen ten or more times. The genes are TRBV12-3 or TRBV12-4 and TRBJ2-7; 7 bases agree with TRBD2. This CDR3 is built from 11 residues. Trimming cost V 8 bases and J 7 bases; bases outside gene matches: 5. The CDR3 region is CASSPGGEQYF. CDR3 bases: TGTGCCAGCTCGCCGGGGGGAGAGCAGTACTTC.

Comment on this clonotype: One end of the junction fails to match germline, which may point to a read error. The CDR3 nucleotides are TGTGCCAGCGGTTTGGGTGGGGGCGAGCAGTACTTC. Its protein is CASGLGGGEQYF. The chain employs TRBV27 and TRBJ2-7, with D possibly being TRBD1 or TRBD2 (5 bases each). Germline V gives CDR1 MNHEY, CDR2 SMNVEV (reference sequence). This CDR3 contains 12 residues.

This clonotype turned up a few times. The rearrangement links TRBV7-6 to TRBJ2-1, with 10 bases that match TRBD2. Per the germline V gene, CDR1 is SGHVS and CDR2 is FNYEAQ. Germline trimming cut 5 bases from V and 7 bases from J; bases unmatched to any gene: 11. CDR3 size: 16 residues. The CDR3 sequence is CASSPPGLAERNEQFF. The CDR3 bases are TGTGCCAGCAGCCCGCCCGGACTAGCGGAAAGGAATGAGCAGTTCTTC. Full variable domain (missing parts from reference TRBV7-6 and TRBJ2-1): GAGVSQSPRYKVTKRGQDVALRCDPISGHVSLYWYRQALGQGPEFLTYFNYEAQQDKSGLPNDRFSAERPEGSISTLTIQRTEQRDSAMYRCASSPPGLAERNEQFFGPGTRLTVL.

The chain combines TRBV27 with TRBJ2-7, with a possible D match to TRBD1 (6 bases). CDR1 MNHEY and CDR2 SMNVEV come from the germline V gene (reference sequence). V lost 6 bases and J 3 bases, leaving 12 bases between the germline ends. This CDR3 spans 13 amino acids. The CDR3, as DNA: TGTGCCAGCAGCCATATACAGGGCTACGAGCAGTACGTC. It translates to CASSHIQGYEQYV.

The chain joins TRBV7-6 to TRBJ2-2; TRBD2 is a possible D gene (6 bases). V was pared by 5 bases and J by 4 bases, with 11 bases between. This CDR3 region has 14 residues. Germline loops: CDR1 SGHVS, CDR2 FNYEAQ. CDR3: CASSPNGGTGELFF. The CDR3 DNA reads as TGTGCCAGCAGCCCCAACGGGGGCACCGGGGAGCTGTTTTTT. Full variable domain (missing parts from reference TRBV7-6 and TRBJ2-2): GAGVSQSPRYKVTKRGQDVALRCDPISGHVSLYWYRQALGQGPEFLTYFNYEAQQDKSGLPNDRFSAERPEGSISTLTIQRTEQRDSAMYRCASSPNGGTGELFFGEGSRLTVL.

The chain links TRBV10-3 to TRBJ2-5; TRBD2 matches at 12 bases. Germline CDR1 ENHRY, CDR2 SYGVKD. V lost 6 bases, J lost 5 bases, and 4 bases stayed unmatched. This CDR3 is built from 14 residues. CDR3 sequence: CAISSGLAGETQYF. CDR3 nucleotide sequence: TGTGCCATCAGCTCCGGACTAGCGGGGGAGACCCAGTACTTC.

In its sample, this clonotype was seen many times. V gene TRBV19 combines with J gene TRBJ2-7, with TRBD1 identical over 9 bases. CDR3 length: 14 residues. V shed 3 bases, J shed 6 bases, and the junction held 6 bases outside the gene matches. Germline CDR1 reads LNHDA; CDR2 reads SQIVND (reference sequence). CDR3 amino acids: CASSIGTGFGEQYF. CDR3 nucleotide sequence: TGTGCCAGTAGTATCGGGACAGGGTTTGGCGAGCAGTACTTC.

The table lists this clonotype with a few counts. V is TRBV29-1 and J is TRBJ2-2, with a tentative D call TRBD2 (7 bases). V lost 4 bases, J lost 3 bases, and 12 bases lay in between. CDR1 SQVTM and CDR2 ANQGSEA come from the germline V gene. This CDR3 region has 14 residues. The DNA of the CDR3 is TGCAGCGTTGTTGGGGAGGGGGACACCGGGGAGCTGTTTTTT. Translated: CSVVGEGDTGELFF.

This clonotype has at least ten counts. This chain uses TRBV6-1 with TRBJ2-3, with D possibly matching TRBD1 (6 bases). The CDR3 has 16 residues. Germline-derived CDR1 and CDR2 are MNHNS and SASEGT. V lost 7 bases to trimming and J lost 2 bases, with 19 bases between them. For the CDR3, the DNA is TGTGCCAGCATCATTTGGGGCAGGGGTACCACAGATACGCAGTATTTT. Encoded protein: CASIIWGRGTTDTQYF.

The V gene is TRBV6-5, the J gene TRBJ1-2; D may be TRBD1 (6 bases). The CDR3 is made up of 13 amino acids. Germline CDR1 and CDR2: MNHEY and SVGAGI. V lost 4 bases and J 2 bases, leaving 8 bases between the germline ends. CDR3: CASSFTGNYGYTF. The CDR3 nucleotides are TGTGCCAGCAGTTTCACAGGGAACTATGGCTACACCTTC.

This clonotype was observed a few times. The chain uses TRBV5-4 and TRBJ1-6, with D unresolved. This CDR3 is built from 12 residues. Germline V lookup: CDR1 SGHNT, CDR2 YYREEE (reference sequence). Trimming took off 2 bases at V and 8 bases at J, with 5 bases between the two ends. The CDR3 DNA is TGTGCCAGCAGCTTTTCGGATTCACCCCTCCACTTT. Protein: CASSFSDSPLHF. Full variable domain (outside the CDR3, taken from reference TRBV5-4 and TRBJ1-6): ETGVTQSPTHLIKTRGQQVTLRCSSQSGHNTVSWYQQALGQGPQFIFQYYREEENGRGNFPPRFSGLQFPNYSSELNVNALELDDSALYLCASSFSDSPLHFGNGTRLTVT.

In its sample, this clonotype was seen a few times. The chain combines TRBV7-9 with TRBJ1-5; TRBD1 matches at 7 bases. Trimming removed 4 bases from V and 2 bases from J; junction bases left unmatched: 8. Germline V gene lookup returns CDR1 SEHNR and CDR2 FQNEAQ (reference sequence). This CDR3 comprises 16 residues. CDR3 DNA: TGTGCCAGCAGCTATCAGGGGACAGACCGCAATCAGCCCCAGCATTTT. It specifies CASSYQGTDRNQPQHF.

This clonotype was found a few times. The chain carries TRBV27 and TRBJ2-7; D ambiguous. Trimming took 2 bases from V and 6 from J, leaving 14 bases between them. Germline V gene data show CDR1 as MNHEY and CDR2 as SMNVEV (reference sequence). The CDR3 consists of 14 residues. The CDR3 nucleotides are TGTGCCAGCAGTTTAGGCCCCTCGTTTAGCGAGCAGTACTTC. Protein sequence: CASSLGPSFSEQYF.

This clonotype was found a few times. The chain employs TRBV13 and TRBJ1-1, with 8 bases fitting TRBD1. Germline V gene data show CDR1 as PRHDT and CDR2 as FYEKMQ (reference sequence). The CDR3 sequence is 14 residues long. The V gene end was trimmed by 5 bases and the J gene end by 1 base; junction bases not matched to a gene: 3. The CDR3 sequence: CASSAGQGNTEAFF. CDR3 coding DNA: TGTGCCAGCAGCGCCGGACAGGGGAACACTGAAGCTTTCTTT.